This T cell receptor beta chain stems from a study of cytomegalovirus exposure and HLA in healthy donors. Study background: The Caucasian-associated ancestry cluster contained about 80% of the 300 to 450 genotyped donors.

The PCR was carried out with 60 Vbeta primers and 13 Jbeta primers. TCRdb's copy holds only in-frame clones and misses some; the assay was immunoSEQ multiplex PCR. The sample has about 230,000 clones, roughly 78% seen once. This CDR3 comprises 15 residues. V lost 2 bases and J lost 3, with 13 bases in between. CDR1 is SGHTA and CDR2 is FQGTGA in the germline V gene. This clone came up once. The chain recombines TRBV7-3 with TRBJ1-1; weak D call: TRBD1 (6 bases). The sequenced sample consisted of PBMCs. The receptor was derived from a boy aged 5 to 17 in good health and CMV-seronegative. The CDR3 DNA follows: TGTGCCAGCAGCTTAGGGGGCTTAGAGGACACTGAAGCTTTCTTT. As protein: CASSLGGLEDTEAFF.